The 26 T cell receptor beta chains below all came from one sample that was sequenced in a study of long-term antiretroviral therapy in people with HIV. At the survey level, the v3.0 immunoSEQ assay was run. The protocol was immunoSEQ multiplex PCR, while the TCRdb copy is restricted to in-frame clones and leaves out a portion. Of approximately 47,000 clones detected, around 84% appear once; the ten largest clones hold under 3%. The sequencing used unsorted PBMCs, collected 0.8 years after starting antiretroviral therapy. The receptors derive from a woman under 30 with HIV.

This chain links TRBV6-5 with TRBJ1-2; D possibly corresponds to TRBD1 (6 bases). This CDR3 comprises 13 residues. The V and J ends lost 7 bases and 2 bases respectively, with 11 bases between them. Germline assignment: CDR1 MNHEY and CDR2 SVGAGI. The CDR3 coding sequence is TGTGCCAGCACACGGGGGGCCAACTATGGCTACACCTTC. Translation gives CASTRGANYGYTF.

This clone was seen a single time. V and J are TRBV14 and TRBJ2-7; tentatively, D is TRBD1 or TRBD2 (5 bases each). This CDR3 spans 15 amino acids. V lost 6 bases, J lost 2 bases, and 17 bases lay in between. Germline CDR1 SGHDN, CDR2 FVKESK. For the CDR3, the DNA is TGTGCCAGCAGTCGAACCGAGGGGTGGACCTACGAGCAGTACTTC. This encodes CASSRTEGWTYEQYF.

This clone has only one observation. The chain links TRBV5-1 to TRBJ2-5, with unresolved D. CDR1 SGHRS and CDR2 YFSETQ come from the germline V gene. The V gene lost 2 bases and the J gene lost 5 bases, with 13 bases spanning the gap. The CDR3 covers 14 residues. The CDR3, as DNA: TGCGCCAGCAGCTTCGACGAAGTCGGCGAGACCCAGTACTTC. Its translation is CASSFDEVGETQYF.

The chain couples TRBV4-3 to TRBJ2-1, with D maybe TRBD1 (5 bases). The ends were cut back, 0 bases at V and 8 bases at J, with 8 bases in the middle. Germline lookup yields CDR1 LGHNA and CDR2 YSLEER. The CDR3 covers 13 residues. The CDR3 loop is CASSQDRGDEQFF. CDR3 bases: TGCGCCAGCAGCCAAGATAGGGGTGATGAGCAGTTCTTC.

The CDR3 protein is CASSFDRGAYYEQYF. CDR3 DNA sequence: TGTGCCAGCAGCTTCGACAGGGGGGCCTACTACGAGCAGTACTTC. The chain combines TRBV7-2 with TRBJ2-7, with 9 bases lining up with TRBD1. Germline CDR1 reads SGHTA; CDR2 reads FQGNSA. V dropped 3 bases and J dropped 3; count of bases not matched to a gene: 6. The CDR3 has 15 amino acids.

The genes are TRBV6-6 and TRBJ2-3; no firm D call. V was shortened by 9 bases and J by 0 bases, with 4 bases between the two germline ends. This CDR3 is built from 11 residues. CDR1 and CDR2 from the germline V gene are MNHNY and SVGAGI (reference sequence). The CDR3 nucleotides are TGTGCCAGTTACAGCACAGATACGCAGTATTTT. It encodes CASYSTDTQYF.

The rearrangement joins TRBV11-1 to TRBJ2-5; 9 bases are shared with TRBD2. The CDR3 runs 15 residues. V lost 0 bases, J lost 7 bases, and 6 bases stayed unmatched. Germline V gene sequence: CDR1 SGHAT, CDR2 FQDESV (reference sequence). The CDR3 loop is CASSLAATSGGTQYF. CDR3 nucleotides: TGTGCCAGCAGCTTAGCGGCGACTAGCGGAGGGACCCAGTACTTC.

The V and J genes are TRBV10-3 and TRBJ2-3; 8 positions match TRBD1. Germline loops: CDR1 ENHRY, CDR2 SYGVKD. The CDR3 is made up of 15 amino acids. V lost 2 bases and J lost 4; bases outside the gene matches: 5. For the CDR3, the DNA is TGTGCCATCAGTGAGAGTGGACAGGGCGCAGATACGCAGTATTTT. This encodes CAISESGQGADTQYF.

J is TRBJ1-1 and V is TRBV11-3; TRBD1 is a possible D gene (5 bases). V dropped 1 base and J dropped 7 bases, with 10 bases sitting between them. CDR1 and CDR2 from the germline V gene are SGHNT and YENEEA. The CDR3 spans 13 residues. The chain's CDR3 is CASSLGQHREAFF. As DNA, the CDR3 is TGTGCCAGCAGCTTAGGACAGCACCGTGAAGCTTTCTTT.

J is TRBJ2-2 and V is TRBV7-8, with unresolved D. Germline V gives CDR1 SGHVS, CDR2 FQNEAQ. This CDR3 is 14 amino acids long. V was cut by 5 bases and J by 3 bases, with 10 bases left in between. In DNA, the CDR3 is TGTGCCAGCAGCCCCCGGTTGGACACCGGGGAGCTGTTTTTT. It specifies CASSPRLDTGELFF.

The chain links TRBV5-1 to TRBJ1-2; 7 bases align to TRBD1. The CDR3 covers 14 residues. V gave up 4 bases and J gave up 4 bases; unmatched junction bases: 7. The V gene's germline CDR1 is SGHRS and CDR2 YFSETQ. CDR3 loop: CASSRGTEIYGYTF. As DNA, the CDR3 is TGCGCCAGCAGCAGAGGGACAGAGATCTATGGCTACACCTTC.

The V and J genes are TRBV27 and TRBJ2-3; D is uncertain. Germline V gives CDR1 MNHEY, CDR2 SMNVEV (reference sequence). The CDR3 extends over 13 amino acids. V gave up 2 bases and J gave up 4 bases, with 7 bases separating them. CDR3: CASSLGIADTQYF. CDR3 bases: TGTGCCAGCAGTTTAGGTATTGCAGATACGCAGTATTTT.

The rearrangement uses TRBV4-3 and TRBJ2-2; the D gene could be TRBD1 or TRBD2 (6 bases each). The CDR3 sequence is 17 residues long. V dropped 5 bases and J dropped 4 bases, with 20 bases sitting between them. CDR1 LGHNA and CDR2 YSLEER come from the germline V gene. CDR3 sequence: CASSARGGTRSTGELFF. The CDR3 DNA follows: TGCGCCAGCAGCGCCAGAGGGGGGACGAGGTCCACCGGGGAGCTGTTTTTT.

This chain uses TRBV10-1 with TRBJ2-7; D is unresolved. Germline loops: CDR1 WNHNN, CDR2 SYGVQD (reference sequence). The CDR3 is made up of 14 amino acids. Trimming removed 0 bases from V and 1 base from J, with 7 bases in between. CDR3 sequence reads: CASSESLGSYEQYF. CDR3 in DNA: TGCGCCAGCAGTGAGTCACTTGGTTCCTACGAGCAGTACTTC.

This sequence joins TRBV7-2 and TRBJ2-3, with TRBD1 matching 8 bases. Losses at the gene ends were 5 bases for V and 6 bases for J; bases not matched to a gene: 16. Germline V gene data show CDR1 as SGHTA and CDR2 as FQGNSA. This CDR3 is built from 17 residues. The chain's CDR3 is CASSPRPGGMFTDTQYF. The CDR3 region has the DNA TGTGCCAGCAGCCCCCGCCCAGGGGGCATGTTCACGGATACGCAGTATTTT.

The V and J genes are TRBV5-1 and TRBJ2-1, with 9 bases that match TRBD2. Per germline, CDR1 SGHRS and CDR2 YFSETQ. The CDR3 is made up of 14 amino acids. After removal of 7 bases from V and 5 bases from J, the junction contained 7 bases not matched to a gene. This CDR3 reads CASGFRLADNEQFF. The CDR3 DNA follows: TGCGCCAGCGGTTTTAGACTAGCGGACAATGAGCAGTTCTTC. The full variable domain, with the rest looked up from reference TRBV5-1 and TRBJ2-1, is KAGVTQTPRYLIKTRGQQVTLSCSPISGHRSVSWYQQTPGQGLQFLFEYFSETQRNKGNFPGRFSGRQFSNSRSEMNVSTLELGDSALYLCASGFRLADNEQFFGPGTRLTVL.

The chain recombines TRBV4-2 with TRBJ2-6, with D possibly being TRBD1 (5 bases). There are 17 residues in the CDR3. Germline CDR1 reads LGHNA; CDR2 reads YNFKEQ. Trimming cost V 2 bases and J 2 bases, with 13 bases left between them. The CDR3 sequence is CASSQQQVVTGANVLTF. CDR3 bases: TGTGCCAGCAGCCAACAACAGGTAGTCACTGGGGCCAACGTCCTGACTTTC.

The rearrangement links TRBV6-5 to TRBJ2-1, with TRBD2 identical over 10 bases. Germline trimming cut 3 bases from V and 6 bases from J; bases unmatched to any gene: 5. This CDR3 has 15 residues. Germline CDR1 and CDR2: MNHEY and SVGAGI. CDR3 DNA: TGTGCCAGCAGTTATGCTAGCGGGAGTCTCAATGAGCAGTTCTTC. Protein product: CASSYASGSLNEQFF.

V gene TRBV6-4 combines with J gene TRBJ1-5; a weak D match, TRBD1 (5 bases). The CDR3 contains 17 residues. CDR1 and CDR2 from the germline V gene are MRHNA and SNTAGT. V lost 2 bases and J 2 bases, leaving 16 bases between the germline ends. CDR3 sequence: CASSDRGRRSGNQPQHF. The CDR3 DNA reads as TGTGCCAGCAGTGACAGGGGACGGCGTTCGGGCAATCAGCCCCAGCATTTT.

The chain combines TRBV15 with TRBJ1-2, with 7 bases fitting TRBD1. The junction had 16 bases not matched to a gene; V was cut back by 0 bases and J by 0 bases. Looked up from germline, CDR1 is LNHNV and CDR2 is YYDKDF (reference sequence). This CDR3 region has 20 residues. The CDR3 nucleotides read TGTGCCACCAGCAGAGACCTTATGTCGACAGGGTTTCCGCCTAACTATGGCTACACCTTC. This translates into CATSRDLMSTGFPPNYGYTF.

The table lists this clone with a few counts. This chain joins TRBV2 and TRBJ2-7; weak D call: TRBD1 (6 bases). The CDR3 is 13 amino acids. Germline V gene data show CDR1 as SNHLY and CDR2 as FYNNEI. V was shortened by 10 bases and J by 1 base, with 14 bases between the two germline ends. In DNA, the CDR3 is TGTGCCATCACGACAGGCATGTCCTACGAGCAGTACTTC. Translated, it gives CAITTGMSYEQYF.

The V call is TRBV19, the J call TRBJ2-1; tentatively, D is TRBD2 (6 bases). Germline loops: CDR1 LNHDA, CDR2 SQIVND (reference sequence). The CDR3 runs 16 residues. Between the trimmed V and J ends, which lost 8 bases and 4 bases, there was a span of 21 bases. The CDR3 DNA reads TGTGCCAGTGCGACACCAAAAGGAGGGCCATACAATGAGCAGTTCTTC. It codes for CASATPKGGPYNEQFF.

The V and J genes are TRBV5-8 and TRBJ2-1; TRBD2 matches 7 bases. The ends lost 4 bases at V and 4 bases at J; junction bases unmatched: 11. CDR3 length: 16 residues. The V gene's germline CDR1 is SGHTS and CDR2 YDEGEE. CDR3 coding DNA: TGTGCCAGCAGCGCCTCGGTCAGCGGGGTATACAATGAGCAGTTCTTC. It encodes CASSASVSGVYNEQFF. Complete variable domain (other parts from reference TRBV5-8 and TRBJ2-1): EAGVTQSPTHLIKTRGQQATLRCSPISGHTSVYWYQQALGLGLQFLLWYDEGEERNRGNFPPRFSGRQFPNYSSELNVNALELEDSALYLCASSASVSGVYNEQFFGPGTRLTVL.

V gene TRBV6-6 combines with J gene TRBJ1-4, with D perhaps matching TRBD1 (5 bases). CDR3 length equals 14 residues. Between the trimmed V and J ends, which lost 7 bases and 2 bases, there was a span of 11 bases. Germline V CDR1 and CDR2: MNHNY, SVGAGI (reference sequence). The chain's CDR3 is CASTPGGTNEKLFF. The CDR3 nucleotides read TGTGCCAGCACCCCCGGGGGGACTAATGAAAAACTGTTTTTT.

The chain joins TRBV6-6 to TRBJ2-7; possible D gene TRBD2, 5 bases. The V end was cut by 7 bases, the J end by 4 bases, with 17 bases between. From germline, CDR1 is MNHNY and CDR2 SVGAGI (reference sequence). The CDR3 extends over 14 amino acids. The CDR3 spells CASTKLGEMYEQYF. CDR3 sequence (DNA): TGTGCCAGCACTAAACTAGGAGAGATGTACGAGCAGTACTTC.

V is TRBV6-1 and J is TRBJ1-5, with TRBD1 matching over 12 bases. This CDR3 has 14 amino acids. CDR1 is MNHNS and CDR2 is SASEGT in the germline V gene. V was pared by 10 bases and J by 10 bases, with 11 bases of the junction left unmatched. DNA for the CDR3: TGTGCCACTTCCCGGGACAGGGGGCCTGTCCCCCAGCATTTT. Its protein product is CATSRDRGPVPQHF.